This T cell receptor beta chain was identified in a study of beta chain features in type 1 diabetes. General study findings and limits: In comparison with healthy donors, patients had naive, central memory and Treg TCRB repertoires that appeared more similar. These data did not resolve whether HLA type affects TCRB rearrangement. Lower insertion and higher deletion counts appeared at VDJ junctions in type 1 diabetes patients.

Germline-derived CDR1 and CDR2 are SGHVS and FQNEAQ. The CDR3 extends over 19 amino acids. Expressed TCRB transcripts were sequenced because the isolated RNA had all been reverse transcribed beforehand. Here immunoSEQ multiplex PCR was the method, and the copy in TCRdb shows in-frame clones only, minus some. Among some 250,000 clones listed, 25% to 30% were seen once. In the case of this clone: Antigen unknown. The germline gene is not matched at one end of the junction; a read error may be the cause.

The sample consisted of central memory CD4+ T cells from blood. The chain couples TRBV7-8 to TRBJ2-1; TRBD2 aligns across 8 bases. The receptor's source is a man aged 25-45 years in good health. CDR3 amino acids: CASSLAGSGIPSSYNEQLF. The CDR3, as DNA: TGTGCCAGCAGCTTAGCGGGTAGCGGGATCCCTAGCTCCTACAATGAGCAGCTCTTC.